Listed below are T cell receptor beta chains from one sample, sequenced in a study of T cells after somatic rescue of genetic block. Repertoires were generated with immunoSEQ multiplex PCR, while TCRdb's copy carries only in-frame clones and drops some. The data hold more than 65,000 clones, with about nine tenths observed a single time. What was sequenced was peripheral blood mononuclear cells (PBMCs). Receptors were obtained from a man aged 25 to 40. Both conserved end residues are part of each CDR3. Each record gives: V gene, J gene, D gene, clone size, CDR3 protein, CDR3 DNA. The D gene is left open where the match is weak. Only part of the rows carry a size: once, few, many, or a class if the clone is expanded.

TRBV13,TRBJ1-4,.,.,CASSSPRTSEKLFF,TGTGCCAGCAGCTCGCCCCGGACAAGCGAAAAACTGTTTTTT
TRBV11-2,TRBJ2-1,.,.,CASSWTRDFNEQFF,TGTGCCAGCAGCTGGACAAGGGACTTCAATGAGCAGTTCTTC
TRBV6-5,TRBJ1-5,TRBD1,few,CASRLTGASNQPQHF,TGTGCCAGCAGGCTGACAGGGGCCAGCAATCAGCCCCAGCATTTT
TRBV5-8,TRBJ2-3,.,.,CASSAGQGYTDTQYF,TGTGCCAGCAGCGCCGGGCAGGGATACACAGATACGCAGTATTTT
TRBV19,TRBJ1-1,.,once,CASSIEQGTEAFF,TGTGCCAGTAGTATTGAACAGGGCACTGAAGCTTTCTTT
TRBV11-2,TRBJ2-1,.,.,CASSLQGGSSGYNEQFF,TGTGCCAGCAGCTTACAGGGGGGCTCGTCGGGGTACAATGAGCAGTTCTTC
TRBV27,TRBJ2-7,.,once,CASSLYPASSYEQYF,TGTGCCAGCAGTTTATATCCAGCGAGCTCCTACGAGCAGTACTTC
TRBV4-1,TRBJ2-7,.,.,CASSLQEGTSYEQYF,TGCGCCAGCAGTTTACAGGAAGGGACTTCCTACGAGCAGTACTTC
TRBV6-1,TRBJ2-7,.,once,CASSDAGRSSYEQYF,TGTGCCAGCAGTGACGCGGGACGGAGCTCCTACGAGCAGTACTTC
TRBV9,TRBJ2-1,.,.,CASSVEDALSSYNEQFF,TGTGCCAGCAGCGTAGAGGACGCCCTGAGCTCCTACAATGAGCAGTTCTTC
TRBV5-1,TRBJ1-4,.,.,CASSLHATNEKLFF,TGCGCCAGCAGCTTGCATGCAACTAATGAAAAACTGTTTTTT
TRBV4-3,TRBJ2-7,TRBD1,.,CASSQEGRGRYEQYF,TGCGCCAGCAGCCAAGAAGGCAGGGGGCGTTACGAGCAGTACTTC
TRBV5-1,TRBJ2-7,TRBD2,once,CASSVTSASYEQYF,TGCGCCAGCAGCGTGACTAGCGCCTCCTACGAGCAGTACTTC
TRBV9,TRBJ2-3,.,.,CASSSEGGGLTIDTQYF,TGTGCCAGCAGCTCCGAGGGGGGGGGACTGACGATAGATACGCAGTATTTT
TRBV9,TRBJ2-1,TRBD1,.,CASSRTGANEQFF,TGTGCCAGCAGTCGGACAGGGGCCAATGAGCAGTTCTTC
TRBV6-6,TRBJ2-3,.,few,CASSYAGQPTDTQYF,TGTGCCAGCAGTTACGCCGGACAACCCACAGATACGCAGTATTTT
TRBV6-1,TRBJ2-7,TRBD2,.,CASSEDGGASYEQYF,TGTGCCAGCAGTGAAGACGGGGGGGCATCCTACGAGCAGTACTTC
TRBV28,TRBJ1-2,.,.,CASSQNGGYTF,TGTGCCAGCAGTCAGAATGGAGGCTACACCTTC
TRBV9,TRBJ2-3,.,.,CASSRYNPTDTQYF,TGTGCCAGCAGTCGATACAACCCCACAGATACGCAGTATTTT
TRBV6-5,TRBJ1-4,TRBD1,.,CASSRSSPGQLFF,TGTGCCAGCAGTAGATCATCCCCGGGACAGTTGTTTTTT
TRBV19,TRBJ1-4,TRBD1,.,CASRTGTATLELFF,TGTGCCAGTAGAACCGGGACAGCTACTTTGGAACTGTTTTTT
TRBV6-6,TRBJ2-2,.,.,CASSYVTGELFF,TGTGCCAGCAGTTACGTCACCGGGGAGCTGTTTTTT
TRBV21-1,TRBJ2-2,.,.,CASSKQEKGKLNTGELFF,TGTGCCAGCAGCAAACAGGAAAAGGGAAAATTGAACACCGGGGAGCTGTTTTTT
TRBV14,TRBJ2-6,.,few,CASSPGRYPSGANVLTF,TGTGCCAGCAGCCCCGGTCGATATCCTTCCGGGGCCAACGTCCTGACTTTC
TRBV7-3,TRBJ1-1,.,.,CASSSGGAGDTEAFF,TGTGCCAGCAGCTCGGGAGGGGCCGGGGACACTGAAGCTTTCTTT
TRBV7-2,TRBJ2-7,TRBD2,once,CASSYALVGRAGEQYF,TGTGCCAGCAGCTATGCTTTGGTCGGGAGGGCCGGAGAGCAGTACTTC
TRBV5-1,TRBJ2-1,.,.,CASSLAGEGIGEQFF,TGCGCCAGCAGCTTGGCCGGGGAAGGGATAGGTGAGCAGTTCTTC
TRBV7-9,TRBJ2-7,TRBD2,.,CASSLVQGGSYEQYF,TGTGCCAGCAGCTTAGTGCAGGGAGGGTCCTACGAGCAGTACTTC
TRBV2,TRBJ2-7,.,few,CASSDTGLAGYEQYF,TGTGCCAGCAGTGATACCGGGCTTGCCGGCTACGAGCAGTACTTC
TRBV7-6,TRBJ2-3,TRBD2,.,CASSFRIAGGTDTQYF,TGTGCCAGCAGCTTTAGGATAGCGGGGGGCACAGATACGCAGTATTTT
TRBV6-5,TRBJ1-1,TRBD1,once,CASSYGTAMNTEAFF,TGTGCCAGCAGTTACGGGACAGCCATGAACACTGAAGCTTTCTTT
TRBV7-2,TRBJ1-5,.,.,CASSPWTDSNQPQHF,TGTGCCAGCAGCCCGTGGACAGATAGCAATCAGCCCCAGCATTTT
TRBV2,TRBJ1-5,.,.,CASSWTVLEPQHF,TGTGCCAGCAGTTGGACAGTCCTTGAGCCCCAGCATTTT
TRBV9,TRBJ1-6,.,.,CASSVGGGYNSPLHF,TGTGCCAGCAGCGTAGGCGGGGGCTATAATTCACCCCTCCACTTT
TRBV6-5,TRBJ1-6,TRBD1,.,CASSRRDRENSPLHF,TGTGCCAGCAGCCGTCGGGACAGGGAAAATTCACCCCTCCACTTT
TRBV6-4,TRBJ2-1,TRBD2,.,CASSAAGESYNEQFF,TGTGCCAGCAGTGCAGCGGGAGAATCCTACAATGAGCAGTTCTTC
TRBV7-9,TRBJ2-7,.,.,CASSLDLGLRNEQYF,TGTGCCAGCAGCTTAGATCTAGGGCTTAGGAACGAGCAGTACTTC
TRBV5-4,TRBJ2-1,.,few,CASSLFSEQFF,TGTGCCAGCAGCTTGTTTTCGGAGCAGTTCTTC
TRBV7-2,TRBJ2-2,.,.,CASSLMVAGTGELFF,TGTGCCAGCAGCTTAATGGTAGCTGGCACCGGGGAGCTGTTTTTT
TRBV5-4,TRBJ2-7,TRBD2,.,CASSRTSGGVYEQYF,TGTGCCAGCAGCCGGACTAGCGGGGGGGTCTACGAGCAGTACTTC
TRBV18,TRBJ2-7,TRBD1,.,CASSTQGAHEQYF,TGTGCCAGCTCAACACAGGGGGCCCACGAGCAGTACTTC
TRBV5-6,TRBJ2-7,TRBD2,.,CASSQTSGRPHYEQYF,TGTGCCAGCAGCCAAACAAGCGGGAGGCCTCACTACGAGCAGTACTTC
TRBV5-1,TRBJ2-1,.,.,CASSLPRGAAEQFF,TGCGCCAGCAGCTTGCCCCGGGGGGCGGCTGAGCAGTTCTTC
TRBV18,TRBJ2-3,.,.,CASSPPSRTDTQYF,TGTGCCAGCTCACCACCGTCGCGCACAGATACGCAGTATTTT
TRBV12-5,TRBJ1-5,.,.,CASGLVREGCRPQHF,TGTGCTAGTGGTTTGGTAAGAGAGGGCTGCCGGCCCCAGCATTTT
TRBV2,TRBJ2-7,.,once,CASSDRSTGSYEQYF,TGTGCCAGCAGTGACAGGTCGACAGGTTCCTACGAGCAGTACTTC
TRBV6-5,TRBJ1-1,.,.,CASSRGTEAFF,TGTGCCAGCAGTAGGGGCACTGAAGCTTTCTTT
TRBV18,TRBJ2-7,.,.,CASSPLRGLNEQYF,TGTGCCAGCTCACCACTTAGGGGCCTTAACGAGCAGTACTTC
TRBV5-1,TRBJ2-2,TRBD1,.,CASSLTGVTGELFF,TGCGCCAGCAGCCTGACAGGGGTCACCGGGGAGCTGTTTTTT
TRBV30,TRBJ2-7,.,.,CAWDRAGDEQYF,TGTGCCTGGGACAGGGCGGGGGACGAGCAGTACTTC
TRBV6-5,TRBJ1-1,.,.,CASKIDGNTEAFF,TGTGCCAGCAAGATAGACGGGAACACTGAAGCTTTCTTT
TRBV4-3,TRBJ1-2,.,.,CASSQGVGSNYGYTF,TGCGCCAGCAGCCAAGGGGTGGGATCTAACTATGGCTACACCTTC
TRBV7-3,TRBJ1-6,.,.,CASSRVGGAGYNSPLHF,TGTGCCAGCAGCCGCGTCGGCGGCGCAGGCTATAATTCACCCCTCCACTTT
TRBV7-6,TRBJ2-2,.,.,CASSLRQGGTGELFF,TGTGCCAGCAGCTTACGACAGGGAGGTACCGGGGAGCTGTTTTTT
TRBV5-4,TRBJ2-3,TRBD1,.,CASSLASWDRDSDTQYF,TGTGCCAGCAGCTTGGCTTCGTGGGACAGGGATTCAGATACGCAGTATTTT